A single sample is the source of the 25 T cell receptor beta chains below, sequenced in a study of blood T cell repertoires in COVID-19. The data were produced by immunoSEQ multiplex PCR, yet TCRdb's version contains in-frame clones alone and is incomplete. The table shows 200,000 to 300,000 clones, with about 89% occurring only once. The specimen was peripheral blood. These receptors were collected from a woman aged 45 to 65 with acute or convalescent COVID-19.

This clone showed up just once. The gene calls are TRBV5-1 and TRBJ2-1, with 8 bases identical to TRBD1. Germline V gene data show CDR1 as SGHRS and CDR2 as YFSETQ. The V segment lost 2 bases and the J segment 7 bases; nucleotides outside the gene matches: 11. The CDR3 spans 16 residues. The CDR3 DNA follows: TGCGCCAGCAGCTTACGCCCCGGGACAGGATGGAATGAGCAGTTCTTC. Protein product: CASSLRPGTGWNEQFF.

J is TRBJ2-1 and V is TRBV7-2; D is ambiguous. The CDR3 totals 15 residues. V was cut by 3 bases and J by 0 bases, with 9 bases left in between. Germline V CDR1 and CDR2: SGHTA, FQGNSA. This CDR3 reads CASSFGLLSYNEQFF. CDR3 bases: TGTGCCAGCAGCTTTGGTCTACTCTCCTACAATGAGCAGTTCTTC.

This CDR3 reads CASSTPGTGGYGYTF. CDR3 in DNA: TGTGCCAGCAGCACTCCCGGGACAGGGGGGTATGGCTACACCTTC. The chain uses TRBV5-6 and TRBJ1-2; 11 positions agree with TRBD1. The CDR3 is 15 residues long. V lost 4 bases and J lost 5; bases outside the gene matches: 7. Germline V gene data show CDR1 as SGHDT and CDR2 as YYEEEE.

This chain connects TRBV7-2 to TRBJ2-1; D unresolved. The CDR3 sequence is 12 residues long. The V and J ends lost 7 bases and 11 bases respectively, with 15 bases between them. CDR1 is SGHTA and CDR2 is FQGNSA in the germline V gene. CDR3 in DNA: TGTGCCAGCACCCTAGATCCTGGCAAGCAGTTCTTC. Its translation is CASTLDPGKQFF.

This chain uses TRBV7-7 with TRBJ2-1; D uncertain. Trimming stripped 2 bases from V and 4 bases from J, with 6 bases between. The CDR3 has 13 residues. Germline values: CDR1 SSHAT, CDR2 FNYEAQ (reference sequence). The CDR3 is CASSLTRYNEQFF. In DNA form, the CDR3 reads TGTGCCAGCAGCTTAACTCGGTACAATGAGCAGTTCTTC.

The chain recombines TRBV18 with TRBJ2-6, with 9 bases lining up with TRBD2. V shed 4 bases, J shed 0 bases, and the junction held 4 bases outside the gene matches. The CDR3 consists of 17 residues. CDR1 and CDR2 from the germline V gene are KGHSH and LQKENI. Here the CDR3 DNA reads TGTGCCAGCTCACAACTAGCGGGCCGCTCTGGGGCCAACGTCCTGACTTTC. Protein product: CASSQLAGRSGANVLTF. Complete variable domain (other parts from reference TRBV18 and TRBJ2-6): NAGVMQNPRHLVRRRGQEARLRCSPMKGHSHVYWYRQLPEEGLKFMVYLQKENIIDESGMPKERFSAEFPKEGPSILRIQQVVRGDSAAYFCASSQLAGRSGANVLTFGAGSRLTVL.

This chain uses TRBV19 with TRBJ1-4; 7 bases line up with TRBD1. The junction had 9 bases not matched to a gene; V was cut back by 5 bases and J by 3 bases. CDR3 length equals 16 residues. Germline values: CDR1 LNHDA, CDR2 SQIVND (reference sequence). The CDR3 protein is CASSLIQTGSNEKLFF. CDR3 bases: TGTGCCAGTAGTCTCATCCAGACAGGGTCTAATGAAAAACTGTTTTTT.

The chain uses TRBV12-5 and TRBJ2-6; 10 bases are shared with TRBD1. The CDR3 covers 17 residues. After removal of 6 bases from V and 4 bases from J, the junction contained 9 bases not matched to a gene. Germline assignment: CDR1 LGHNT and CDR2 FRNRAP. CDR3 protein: CASGLRQGAHGANVLTF. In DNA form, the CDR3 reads TGTGCTAGTGGACTAAGACAGGGGGCGCACGGGGCCAACGTCCTGACTTTC.

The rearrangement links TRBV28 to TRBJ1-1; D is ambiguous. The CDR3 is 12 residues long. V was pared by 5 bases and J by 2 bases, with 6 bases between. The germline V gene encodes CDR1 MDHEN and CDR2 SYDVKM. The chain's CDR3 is CASSTLNTEAFF. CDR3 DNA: TGTGCCAGCAGTACACTAAACACTGAAGCTTTCTTT.

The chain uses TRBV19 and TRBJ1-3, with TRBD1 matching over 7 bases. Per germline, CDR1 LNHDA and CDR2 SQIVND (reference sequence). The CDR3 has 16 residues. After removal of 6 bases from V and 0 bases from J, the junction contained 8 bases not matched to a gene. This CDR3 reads CASSEYRGPSGNTIYF. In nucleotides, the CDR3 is TGTGCCAGTAGCGAATACAGGGGCCCCTCTGGAAACACCATATATTTT.

CDR3 DNA sequence: TGTGCCAGCAGCTTATACACGGGTGAAGCTTTCTTT. Residues: CASSLYTGEAFF. The V call is TRBV11-1, the J call TRBJ1-1, with no clear D. CDR1 is SGHAT and CDR2 is FQDESV in the germline V gene (reference sequence). The CDR3 is 12 amino acids. The V end was cut by 2 bases, the J end by 7 bases, with 8 bases between.

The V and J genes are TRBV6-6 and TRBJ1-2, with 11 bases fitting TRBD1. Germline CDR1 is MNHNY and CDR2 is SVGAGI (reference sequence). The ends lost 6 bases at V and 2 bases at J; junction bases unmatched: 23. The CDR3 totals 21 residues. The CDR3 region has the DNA TGTGCCAGCAGCCAAGGACCCCAGGGGGCTCGGACAGGGGGCTTCAACTATGGCTACACCTTC. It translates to CASSQGPQGARTGGFNYGYTF.

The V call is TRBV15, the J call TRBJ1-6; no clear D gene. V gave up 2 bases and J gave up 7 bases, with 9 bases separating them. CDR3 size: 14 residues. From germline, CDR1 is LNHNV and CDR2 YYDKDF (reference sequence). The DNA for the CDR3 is TGTGCCACCAGCAGACAGAACAGAAATTCACCCCTCCACTTT. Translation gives CATSRQNRNSPLHF.

CDR3 sequence (DNA): TGTGCTAGTGGTTTGGTGCCTAGCGGGAGGGCAGATACGCAGTATTTT. Protein sequence: CASGLVPSGRADTQYF. V and J are TRBV12-5 and TRBJ2-3; 12 nucleotides align to TRBD2. The trim removed 0 bases at V and 4 bases at J, leaving 2 bases unmatched. Germline V CDR1 and CDR2: LGHNT, FRNRAP. This CDR3 has 16 residues.

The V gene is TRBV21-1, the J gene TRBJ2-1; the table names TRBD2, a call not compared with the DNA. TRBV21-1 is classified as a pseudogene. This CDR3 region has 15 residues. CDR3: CASSPSGLCYNEQFF. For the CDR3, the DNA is TGTGCCAGCAGCCCTAGCGGTCTATGCTACAATGAGCAGTTCTTC.

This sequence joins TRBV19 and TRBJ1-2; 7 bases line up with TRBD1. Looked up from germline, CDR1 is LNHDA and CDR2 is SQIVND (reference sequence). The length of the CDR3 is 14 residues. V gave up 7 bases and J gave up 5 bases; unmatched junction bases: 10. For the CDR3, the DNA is TGTGCCAGTATATCTCAGGGGGAGAAATATGGCTACACCTTC. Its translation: CASISQGEKYGYTF.

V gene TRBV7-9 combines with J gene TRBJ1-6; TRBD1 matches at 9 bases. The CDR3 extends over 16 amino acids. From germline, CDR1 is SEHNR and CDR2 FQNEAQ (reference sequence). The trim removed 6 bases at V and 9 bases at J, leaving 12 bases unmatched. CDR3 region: CASRFGSGQGSSPLHF. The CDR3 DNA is TGTGCCAGCAGATTTGGGTCGGGACAGGGAAGTTCACCCCTCCACTTT.

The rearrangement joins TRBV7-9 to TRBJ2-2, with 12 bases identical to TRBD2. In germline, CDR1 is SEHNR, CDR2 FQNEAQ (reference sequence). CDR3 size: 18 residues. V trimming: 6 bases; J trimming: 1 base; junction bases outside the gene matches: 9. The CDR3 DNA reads TGTGCCAGCAGGCAGTCTAGCGGGAGGGAAGTGAACACCGGGGAGCTGTTTTTT. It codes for CASRQSSGREVNTGELFF.

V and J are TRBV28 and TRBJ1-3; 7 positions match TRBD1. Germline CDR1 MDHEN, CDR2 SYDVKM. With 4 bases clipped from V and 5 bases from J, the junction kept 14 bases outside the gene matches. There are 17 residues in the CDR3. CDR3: CASSSGPGRGSRNTIYF. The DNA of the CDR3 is TGTGCCAGCAGTTCGGGCCCCGGCAGGGGGTCACGAAACACCATATATTTT.

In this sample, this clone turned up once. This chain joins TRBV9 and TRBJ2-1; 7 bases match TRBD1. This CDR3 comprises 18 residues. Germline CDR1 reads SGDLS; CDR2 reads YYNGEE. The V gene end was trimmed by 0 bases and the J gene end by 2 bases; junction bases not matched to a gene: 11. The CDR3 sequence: CASSVASGQDGTYNEQFF. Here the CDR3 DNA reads TGTGCCAGCAGCGTAGCATCCGGACAGGATGGGACCTACAATGAGCAGTTCTTC.

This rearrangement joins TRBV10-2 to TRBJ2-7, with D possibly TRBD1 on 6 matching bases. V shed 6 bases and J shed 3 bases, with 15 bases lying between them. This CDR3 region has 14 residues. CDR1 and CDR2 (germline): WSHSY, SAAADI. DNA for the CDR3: TGCGCCAGCAGCGGAAGAGGGGACATCTACGAGCAGTACTTC. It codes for CASSGRGDIYEQYF.

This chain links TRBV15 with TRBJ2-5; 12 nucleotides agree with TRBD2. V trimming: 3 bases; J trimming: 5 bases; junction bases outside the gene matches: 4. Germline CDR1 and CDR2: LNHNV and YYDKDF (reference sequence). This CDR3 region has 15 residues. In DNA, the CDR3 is TGTGCCACCAGCAGGACTAGCGGGAGTACGGAGACCCAGTACTTC. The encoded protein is CATSRTSGSTETQYF.

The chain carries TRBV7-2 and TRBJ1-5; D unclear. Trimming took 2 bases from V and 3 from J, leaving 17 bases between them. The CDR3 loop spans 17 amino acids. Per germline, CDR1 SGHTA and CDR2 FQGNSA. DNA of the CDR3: TGTGCCAGCAGCTTACGGGGTTCGGGGAGGGACAATCAGCCCCAGCATTTT. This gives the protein CASSLRGSGRDNQPQHF.

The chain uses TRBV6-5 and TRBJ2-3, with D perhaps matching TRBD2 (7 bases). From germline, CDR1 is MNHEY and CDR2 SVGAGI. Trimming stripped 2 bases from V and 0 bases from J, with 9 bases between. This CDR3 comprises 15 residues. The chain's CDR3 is CASSYAGASTDTQYF. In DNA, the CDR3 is TGTGCCAGCAGTTACGCGGGGGCAAGCACAGATACGCAGTATTTT.

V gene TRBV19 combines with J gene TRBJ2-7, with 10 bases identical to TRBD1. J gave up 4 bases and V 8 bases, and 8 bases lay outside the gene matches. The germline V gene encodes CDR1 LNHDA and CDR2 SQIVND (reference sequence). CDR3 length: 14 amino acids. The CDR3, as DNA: TGTGCCAGTTCTAGACAGGGGGCTTGGTACGAGCAGTACTTC. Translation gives CASSRQGAWYEQYF. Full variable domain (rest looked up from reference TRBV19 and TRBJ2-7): DGGITQSPKYLFRKEGQNVTLSCEQNLNHDAMYWYRQDPGQGLRLIYYSQIVNDFQKGDIAEGYSVSREKKESFPLTVTSAQKNPTAFYLCASSRQGAWYEQYFGPGTRLTVT.